The 5 T cell receptor beta chains below come from one sample, sequenced in a study of vaccination effects on CD4 cells after COVID-19. These TCRs are of unknown antigen specificity. Before sequencing, viral peptide pools were used by the ViraFEST assay to expand antigen-specific CD4+ T cells. Once cultured for nine to ten days, the cells underwent separation to obtain CD4+ T cells. Assay: immunoSEQ multiplex PCR; the TCRdb copy retains only in-frame clones and omits some. The sample lists 50,000 to 65,000 clones; 75% to 90% were seen once. Specimen: CD4+ T cells from PBMCs cultured with HCoV-229E spike peptides, collected before COVID-19 vaccination. Receptors were obtained from a human donor who received a COVID-19 vaccine.

This clone was observed a single time. The J gene is TRBJ1-1, the V gene TRBV6-5; tentatively, D is TRBD1 (6 bases). Germline V CDR1 and CDR2: MNHEY, SVGAGI. CDR3 length: 13 amino acids. Trimming cost V 7 bases and J 2 bases, with 11 bases left between them. The CDR3 spells CASTFRGNTEAFF. The DNA of the CDR3 is TGTGCCAGCACCTTCAGGGGTAACACTGAAGCTTTCTTT.

This chain links TRBV5-1 with TRBJ2-2, with D tentatively TRBD1 (6 bases). The CDR3 has 16 residues. Trimming took off 4 bases at V and 3 bases at J, with 16 bases between the two ends. Germline V gene lookup returns CDR1 SGHRS and CDR2 YFSETQ. The CDR3: CASSATGLVDTGELFF. CDR3 bases: TGCGCCAGCAGCGCGACAGGTTTAGTTGACACCGGGGAGCTGTTTTTT. The variable domain in full, completed from reference TRBV5-1 and TRBJ2-2, reads KAGVTQTPRYLIKTRGQQVTLSCSPISGHRSVSWYQQTPGQGLQFLFEYFSETQRNKGNFPGRFSGRQFSNSRSEMNVSTLELGDSALYLCASSATGLVDTGELFFGEGSRLTVL.

V gene TRBV7-2 combines with J gene TRBJ2-5; D assignment may be TRBD1 or TRBD2 (6 bases each). The CDR3 runs 13 residues. Trimming stripped 3 bases from V and 5 bases from J, with 10 bases between. Looked up from germline, CDR1 is SGHTA and CDR2 is FQGNSA. The DNA of the CDR3 is TGTGCCAGCAGCTTTGGGGGGCTGGAGACCCAGTACTTC. It yields the protein CASSFGGLETQYF.

This rearrangement joins TRBV12-3 or TRBV12-4 to TRBJ2-5; D remains unclear. V lost 6 bases and J 5 bases, leaving 13 bases between the germline ends. The CDR3 has 13 residues. The CDR3 region has the DNA TGTGCCAGCAGACTGGACGCCCGGGAGACCCAGTACTTC. It yields the protein CASRLDARETQYF.

The rearrangement uses TRBV5-1 and TRBJ2-3; TRBD2 matches 8 bases. The V segment lost 3 bases and the J segment 2 bases; nucleotides outside the gene matches: 8. Per germline, CDR1 SGHRS and CDR2 YFSETQ. The CDR3 covers 16 residues. This CDR3 is CASSSQRGPYTDTQYF. The CDR3 nucleotides read TGCGCCAGCAGCTCCCAGCGGGGGCCATACACAGATACGCAGTATTTT.